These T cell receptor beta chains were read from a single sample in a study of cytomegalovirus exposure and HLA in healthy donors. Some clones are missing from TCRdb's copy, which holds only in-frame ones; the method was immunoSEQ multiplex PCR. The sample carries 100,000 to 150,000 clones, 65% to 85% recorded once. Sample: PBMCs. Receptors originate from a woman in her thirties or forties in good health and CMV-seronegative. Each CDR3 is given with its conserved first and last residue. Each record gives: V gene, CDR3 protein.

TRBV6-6	CASSSGETQYF
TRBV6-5	CASSFGRLSGANGLTF
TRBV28	CASSPEGARKLFF
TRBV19	CASSPTGNSPLHF
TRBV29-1	CSVLTTSGRTEQYF
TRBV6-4	CASSDGTDSDTQYF
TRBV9	CASSPGTANKEKLFF
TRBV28	CASSSPTGQGNEKLFF
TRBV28	CASALGGNSPLHF
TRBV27	CASSLGGGSNQPQHF
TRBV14	CASSQEVGRDYTDTQYF
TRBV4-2	CASSQDEGGELFF
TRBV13	CASSSGGREYEQYF
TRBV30	CAWSVPGIDYGYTF
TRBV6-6	CASNEDRGMNTEAFF
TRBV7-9	CASSAGAYNEQFF
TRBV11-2	CASSRDRDQPQHF
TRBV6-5	CASSYLAGYEQYF
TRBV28	CASSTNILPSSYEQYF
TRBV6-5	CASGSEGHKNTEAFF
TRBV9	CASGGTGAGNTIYF
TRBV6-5	CASSPGLSYGYTF
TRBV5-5	CASSPGLAQYEQYF
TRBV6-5	CASWDRAYEQYF
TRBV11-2	CASSLGTGRLNQPQHF
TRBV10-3	CAISDNRGSGDTQYF
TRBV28	CASRPGQGGAFF
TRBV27	CASTRGPKHYNEQFF
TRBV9	CASSPTGGENYGYTF
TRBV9	CASSVGTSSYNEQFF
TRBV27	CASSGGVGGWFF
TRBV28	CASSFGGGWETQYF
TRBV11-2	CASSLEGVDYEQYF
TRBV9	CASSVDEDNFTIYF
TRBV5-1	CASSLSTGNEKLFF
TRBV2	CASSEALRSGRALDEQFF
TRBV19	CASSIERREGQNEQYF
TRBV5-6	CASSLLAGRDRETQYF
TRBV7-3	CASSPPGLAANNEQFF
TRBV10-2	CATTTTNLDRIYGYTF
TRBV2	CASRGLDRSNQPQHF
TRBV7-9	CASSLERGRGSDTQYF
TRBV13	CASSLAGEGFGDEKLFF
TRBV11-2	CASSLDSAGNPYQPQHF
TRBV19	CASHQPGQGFNGYTF
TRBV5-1	CASSLSGGNEQFF
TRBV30	CAWSFQGYSYNEQFF
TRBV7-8	CASSFGTGTSHTDTQYF
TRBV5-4	CASSWGVGAGDFNEQFF
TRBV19	CASTTGGRATNEKLFF
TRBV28	CASSLPQGQGAEEQYF